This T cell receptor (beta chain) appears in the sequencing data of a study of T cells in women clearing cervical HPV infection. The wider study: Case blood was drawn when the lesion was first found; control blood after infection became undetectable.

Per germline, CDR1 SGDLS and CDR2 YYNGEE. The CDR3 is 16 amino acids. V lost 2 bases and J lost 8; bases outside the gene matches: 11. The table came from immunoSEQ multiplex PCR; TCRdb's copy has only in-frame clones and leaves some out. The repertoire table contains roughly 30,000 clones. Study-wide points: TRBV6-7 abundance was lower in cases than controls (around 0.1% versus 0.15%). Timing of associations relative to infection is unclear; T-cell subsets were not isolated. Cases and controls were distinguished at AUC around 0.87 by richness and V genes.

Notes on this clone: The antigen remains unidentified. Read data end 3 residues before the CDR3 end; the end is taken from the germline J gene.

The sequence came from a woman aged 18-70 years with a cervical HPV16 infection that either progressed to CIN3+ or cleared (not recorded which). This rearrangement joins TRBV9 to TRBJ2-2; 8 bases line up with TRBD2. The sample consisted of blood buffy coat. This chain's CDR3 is CASSVRGAGEWGELFF. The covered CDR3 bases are TGTGCCAGCAGCGTGAGGGGAGCGGGAGAATGGGGGGAG. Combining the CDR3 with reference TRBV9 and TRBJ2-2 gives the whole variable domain DSGVTQTPKHLITATGQRVTLRCSPRSGDLSVYWYQQSLDQGLQFLIQYYNGEERAKGNILERFSAQQFPDLHSELNLSSLELGDSALYFCASSVRGAGEWGELFFGEGSRLTVL.